Below are 2 T cell receptor beta chains sequenced from a single sample in a study of T-cell reconstitution after alpha-beta-depleted transplantation in children. Preparation of the TCRbeta library used unique molecular identifiers. TCRdb passed the PCR reads through MiXCR, listing each CDR3 protein once. The sample consists of about 15,000 distinct CDR3 sequences, around 5% of them appearing once. Sequencing used PBMCs, obtained before TCRalphabeta/CD19-depleted stem cell transplant. These receptors originate from a boy younger than 18 with acute lymphoblastic leukemia, due to receive a stem cell transplant.

The chain employs TRBV28 and TRBJ2-7, with D uncertain. The CDR3 loop spans 16 amino acids. Between the trimmed V and J ends, which lost 6 bases and 2 bases, there was a span of 20 bases. In germline, CDR1 is MDHEN, CDR2 SYDVKM. CDR3 nucleotide sequence: TGTGCCAGCAGCCCGACTCAATCTGGACGGGCCTACGAGCAGTACTTC. Translated: CASSPTQSGRAYEQYF. The full variable domain, its missing parts supplied by reference TRBV28 and TRBJ2-7, is DVKVTQSSRYLVKRTGEKVFLECVQDMDHENMFWYRQDPGLGLRLIYFSYDVKMKEKGDIPEGYSVSREKKERFSLILESASTNQTSMYLCASSPTQSGRAYEQYFGPGTRLTVT.

This clonotype was recorded many times. This chain connects TRBV4-2 to TRBJ2-1; TRBD1 is a possible D gene (5 bases). Trimming left V 6 bases short and J 3 bases short, with 12 bases between. The CDR3 sequence is 14 residues long. Germline-derived CDR1 and CDR2 are LGHNA and YNFKEQ. CDR3 in DNA: TGTGCCAGCAGAAAGCAGGGCGGCTACAATGAGCAGTTCTTC. Its protein is CASRKQGGYNEQFF.